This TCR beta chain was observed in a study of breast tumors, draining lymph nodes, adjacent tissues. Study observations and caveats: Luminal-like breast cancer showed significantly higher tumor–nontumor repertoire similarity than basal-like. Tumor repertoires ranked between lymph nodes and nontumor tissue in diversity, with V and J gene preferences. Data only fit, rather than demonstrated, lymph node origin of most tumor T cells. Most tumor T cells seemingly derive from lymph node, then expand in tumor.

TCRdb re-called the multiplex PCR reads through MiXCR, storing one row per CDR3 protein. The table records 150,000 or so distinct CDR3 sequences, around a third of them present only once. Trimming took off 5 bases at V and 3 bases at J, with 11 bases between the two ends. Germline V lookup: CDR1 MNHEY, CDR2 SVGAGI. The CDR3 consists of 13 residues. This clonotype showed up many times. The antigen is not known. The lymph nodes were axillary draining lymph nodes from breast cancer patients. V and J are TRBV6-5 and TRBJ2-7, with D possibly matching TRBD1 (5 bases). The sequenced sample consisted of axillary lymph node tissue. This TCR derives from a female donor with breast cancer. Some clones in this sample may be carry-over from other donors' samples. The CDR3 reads CASSGAGLYEQYF. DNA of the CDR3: TGTGCCAGCAGTGGGGCTGGTCTCTACGAGCAGTACTTC.